The TCR beta chain under discussion was sequenced for a study of beta chain features in type 1 diabetes. This clone showed up just a few times. Antigen specificity is unknown. Reverse transcription of all isolated RNA meant that expressed TCRB transcripts were sequenced. Clones were sequenced by immunoSEQ multiplex PCR, and TCRdb holds only the in-frame ones, with some missing. Of about 190,000 clones in the sample, 7.5% to 8.5% were seen once. Study-level results: Across patients, naive, central memory and Treg TCRB repertoires exhibited apparently greater similarity than was observed across healthy donors. Still unanswered here is whether HLA type influences TCRB rearrangement. In every one of the four CD4+ subsets, TCRB CDR3s were moderately but significantly shorter in Type 1 diabetes patients. Junctions at VDJ sites from type 1 diabetes patients had fewer insertions and more deletions.

Germline V lookup: CDR1 LNHDA, CDR2 SQIVND (reference sequence). This CDR3 contains 13 residues. The V end lost 9 bases, the J end lost 2 bases, and 11 bases lay between the germline ends. The receptor's source is a man aged 18 to 29 with type 1 diabetes. The sequenced sample was central memory CD4+ T cells from blood. This chain joins TRBV19 and TRBJ1-5; weak D call: TRBD1 (6 bases). This CDR3 reads CASRDTGNQPQHF. The CDR3, as DNA: TGTGCCAGCAGGGACACGGGCAATCAGCCCCAGCATTTT.